The T cell receptor beta chain described here comes from a study of lymphopenia after photon versus proton radiotherapy. Regarding the study as a whole: After lymphocyte nadir, photon-treated repertoires showed oligoclonal expansion, especially CD8+ Temra. In patients who died, overall survival fell as post-nadir TCR diversity dropped more. Better survival with proton therapy was suggested as possible, not demonstrated.

For this clone: Its antigen is still unknown.

Method: immunoSEQ multiplex PCR; TCRdb's copy keeps in-frame clones and lacks some. The table includes around 64,000 clones, approximately 90% detected once. The V end was cut by 2 bases, the J end by 5 bases, with 13 bases between. The germline V gene encodes CDR1 GTSNPN and CDR2 SVGIG (reference sequence). The CDR3 totals 13 residues. V and J are TRBV30 and TRBJ2-7; no definite D call. The material was peripheral blood, obtained from a patient treated with photon-based radiotherapy. This TCR was recovered from a woman between 35 and 50 years old with cholangiocarcinoma. For the CDR3, the DNA is TGTGCCTGGAGTCGGAGAGAAAGGGACGAGCAGTACTTC. This translates into CAWSRRERDEQYF.